This TCR beta chain was captured in a study of CD8+CD57+ T cells in acquired aplastic anemia. A word on this clonotype: Its matching antigen is unknown.

Findings and limits, study-wide: Between patients and controls, 25 to 35 CD8+ CDR3 sequences were found in common.

Germline CDR1 SGHTA, CDR2 FQGTGA. The CDR3 consists of 15 residues. The V end was cut by 0 bases, the J end by 1 base, with 9 bases between. It was patients with CD8+CD57+ cell expansion by flow cytometry who were chosen for sequencing. Therapy had not been given to patients before blood sampling. Genomic DNA served as template for TCR beta VDJ and CDR3 profiling. Using its own MiXCR run on the reads, TCRdb lists one record per CDR3 protein. The top ten hold around 45% of the sample, which has over 150,000 distinct CDR3 sequences, around 75% seen once. The TCR sequence derives from a human donor with aplastic anemia. Source material: sorted CD4+, CD8+, or CD8+CD57+ T cells (not recorded which) from PBMCs. This chain links TRBV7-3 with TRBJ1-1, with D maybe TRBD1 (5 bases). The CDR3 DNA reads TGTGCCAGCAGCTTAACGTATGGGGGGAACACTGAAGCTTTCTTT. Amino acids: CASSLTYGGNTEAFF.